This T cell receptor (beta chain) was captured in a study of somatic mutations in cytotoxic T cells in rheumatoid arthritis listed by TCRdb under 2017. With respect to the entire study: Patient peripheral blood (around 30 ml EDTA) was drawn right after diagnosis and before any treatment started. Sorted V beta1+ cells also underwent TCRB sequencing, and some V beta antibody-stained T-cell populations were flow-sorted at nearly 100% purity on a FACSAria II or Sony SH800. For 65 to 80 rheumatoid arthritis patients and 20 healthy controls, TCRB deep sequencing was carried out. The study asked whether expanded CD8+ T-cell clones in newly diagnosed, untreated rheumatoid arthritis carry somatic mutations, and used TCRB deep sequencing to characterize clonality. Median age was essentially the same in the patient group and the control group. What the research found in general, with its limitations: The largest CD8+ clone made up more than 20% of CD8+ cells in 8 of 65 patients, and blood and synovial fluid shared several identical CD8+ TCRB sequences. CD8+ T-cell clonality in rheumatoid arthritis patients was not significantly different from that in age-matched healthy controls. CD8+ clonality increased with age in patients (Spearman r of about 0.5) but not in healthy controls. No adjustment for multiple comparisons was made for the slight TRBV07 underrepresentation in patients. The expanded CD8+ clones had unknown antigen targets, and not appearing in virus-specific databases did not rule out that they were virus-specific.

Sequencing of TCRB CDR3 was done on genomic DNA with the immunoSEQ assay. The published analysis was carried out like this. When patient CD8+ clones exceeding 1% were checked against published virus-specific TCRB sequences, only a few matched. Analyses were restricted to productive TCRB rearrangements. Clonality was calculated as a Shannon entropy-based productive clonality index, and a clone was defined by a unique TCRB CDR3 sequence. To calculate repertoire overlap between two samples, the template counts of each clone were considered relative to each sample's total templates. V-gene usage measured by flow cytometry correlated with TCRB sequencing V-gene usage, with a Spearman r of roughly 0.64. TCRdb took over this immuneACCESS table, retaining in-frame rearrangements with V and J assigned. Such tables are incomplete; in checked studies, under half of the missing clones stem from an unresolved V gene, and the remainder is unexplained. Clone size and V and J calls were adopted from that table, with D and trimming inferred from the DNA. The sample has 17,000 or so clones on record, roughly 85% of them singletons. Under 9% of the sample is taken by the ten largest.

Positive magnetic bead selection on an AutoMACS was used to isolate CD4+ and CD8+ cells, with flow cytometry used to check purity. Initial screening for clonal expansions relied on flow cytometry with a TCR V beta antibody panel, after which sorted CD8+ fractions underwent TCRB deep sequencing for characterization. Peripheral blood mononuclear cells were obtained using density gradient separation with Ficoll-Paque PLUS. DNA from CD4-enriched, CD8-enriched or PBMC samples was extracted using Nucleospin Tissue or Tissue XS kits and then quantified on a Qubit 2.0 fluorometer. As to this clone: The antigen this receptor binds is unknown. Per-base quality was not reported, and no clone a single base away is much larger than it.

The germline ends are 10 bases apart after V is trimmed by 3 bases and J by 4 bases. Measured from the cysteine to the phenylalanine, the CDR3 is 13 residues long. The kept DNA is CDR3 alone, 39 bases in frame from the first base. The germline V gene sets CDR1 to SGHAT and CDR2 to FQNNGV. The chain couples TRBV11-2 to TRBJ2-7; the D gene is perhaps TRBD1, on 6 matching bases. The TCR originated in a woman aged 40 to 49 with rheumatoid arthritis. The specimen sequenced was CD8+ T cells sorted from blood. Here is the DNA: TGTGCCAGCAGCTTTGGACAGACTTACGAGCAGTACTTC. This translates into CASSFGQTYEQYF.